This T cell receptor (beta chain) was observed in a study of blood T cells in healthy people across ages. In the study overall: The capture of about one barcoded beta molecule per two T cells was achieved by template switching. Study-level findings and limits: While age rose, TCR beta diversity per million T cells dropped in a roughly linear way. Naive CD4+ cell counts and diversity both ran higher in long-lived than in aged donors.

Remarks on this clonotype: Its cognate antigen is unknown.

After removal of 5 bases from V and 3 bases from J, the junction contained 6 bases not matched to a gene. Germline V gives CDR1 SQVTM, CDR2 ANQGSEA. This CDR3 is built from 14 residues. Primed by a sample-barcoded 5' primer and a J-beta primer mix, a second PCR proceeded for about 6 to 11 cycles. Tagging of each cDNA molecule was performed by a template-switch adaptor with 12 random nucleotides. Using its own MiXCR run on the 5' RACE reads, TCRdb lists one record per CDR3 protein. The sample has about 590,000 distinct CDR3 sequences; about 30% are singletons. J is TRBJ2-7 and V is TRBV29-1; 11 bases match TRBD2. This receptor was taken from an elderly woman in good health. What was sequenced was blood. As DNA, the CDR3 is TGCAGCGTTCAAATTCTAGCGGGGGGCTACGAGCAGTACTTC. Encoded protein: CSVQILAGGYEQYF.